This TCR beta chain was found in a study of blood T cell repertoires in COVID-19. Study background: In each case, the material was cDNA or gDNA derived from T cells, B-cell-depleted T cells, or PBMCs.

As handled by the study authors: It was from reference gene primer amplification that nucleated cell counts were estimated. The method was immunoSEQ multiplex PCR; TCRdb's version includes in-frame clones alone and lacks a portion of them. V and J calls and clone size come straight from that table; D and trimming were deduced from the DNA. Seen here are some 150,000 clones, approximately 85% observed once, and the top ten hold 1% to 1.2%. The specimen was peripheral blood. The clonotype originates from a man aged 35 to 55 with acute or convalescent COVID-19.

The CDR3 region is CASRVRSSGVDTQYF. The CDR3 DNA follows: TGTGCCAGCAGGGTACGGAGTAGCGGGGTAGATACGCAGTATTTT. This chain joins TRBV2 and TRBJ2-3, with TRBD2 identical over 8 bases. The germline V gene encodes CDR1 SNHLY and CDR2 FYNNEI. Unmatched junction bases numbered 10, after V lost 6 bases and J lost 5 bases. CDR3 length equals 15 residues.